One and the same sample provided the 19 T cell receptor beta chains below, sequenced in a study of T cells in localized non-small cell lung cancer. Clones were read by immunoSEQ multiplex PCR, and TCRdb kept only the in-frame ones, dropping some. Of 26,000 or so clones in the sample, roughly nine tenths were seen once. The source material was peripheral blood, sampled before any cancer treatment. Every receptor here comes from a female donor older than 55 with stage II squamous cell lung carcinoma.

The DNA for the CDR3 is TGTGCCAGAAGCCCCGGTAGGTATCAGCCCCAGCATTTT. This encodes CARSPGRYQPQHF. The chain links TRBV5-3 to TRBJ1-5, with D hard to call. TRBV5-3 is filed as an ORF, its function uncertain. The CDR3 runs to 13 residues. Trimming took 4 bases from V and 5 from J, leaving 10 bases between them.

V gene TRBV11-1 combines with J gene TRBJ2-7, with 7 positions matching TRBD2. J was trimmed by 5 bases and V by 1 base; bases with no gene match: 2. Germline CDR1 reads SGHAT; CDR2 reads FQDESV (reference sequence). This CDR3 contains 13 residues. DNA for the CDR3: TGTGCCAGCAGCTTAGGGGCGGGAGACGAGCAGTACTTC. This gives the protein CASSLGAGDEQYF.

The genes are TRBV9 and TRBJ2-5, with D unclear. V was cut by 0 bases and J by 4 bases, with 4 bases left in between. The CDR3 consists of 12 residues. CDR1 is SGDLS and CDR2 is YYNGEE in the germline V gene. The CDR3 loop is CASSVGGETQYF. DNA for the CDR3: TGTGCCAGCAGCGTAGGAGGAGAGACCCAGTACTTC. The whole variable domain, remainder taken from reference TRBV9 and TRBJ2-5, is DSGVTQTPKHLITATGQRVTLRCSPRSGDLSVYWYQQSLDQGLQFLIQYYNGEERAKGNILERFSAQQFPDLHSELNLSSLELGDSALYFCASSVGGETQYFGPGTRLLVL.

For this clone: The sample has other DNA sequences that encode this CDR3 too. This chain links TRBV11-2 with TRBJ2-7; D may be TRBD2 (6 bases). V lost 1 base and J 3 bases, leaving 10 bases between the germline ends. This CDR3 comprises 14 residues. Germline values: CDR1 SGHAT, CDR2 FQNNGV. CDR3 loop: CASSLAAGRYEQYF. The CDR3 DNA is TGTGCCAGCAGCTTAGCAGCGGGCCGCTACGAGCAGTACTTC.

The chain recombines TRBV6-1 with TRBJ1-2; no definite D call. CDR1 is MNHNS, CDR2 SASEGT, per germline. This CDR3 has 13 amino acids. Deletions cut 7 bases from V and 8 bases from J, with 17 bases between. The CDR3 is CASTEGTVGGYTF. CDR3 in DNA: TGTGCCAGCACCGAAGGAACAGTAGGAGGCTACACCTTC.

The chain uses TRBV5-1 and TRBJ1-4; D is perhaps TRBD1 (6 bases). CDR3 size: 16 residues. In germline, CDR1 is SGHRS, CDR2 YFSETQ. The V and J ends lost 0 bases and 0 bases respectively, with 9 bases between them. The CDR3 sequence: CASSLDGGPTNEKLFF. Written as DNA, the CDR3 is TGCGCCAGCAGCTTGGATGGGGGCCCAACTAATGAAAAACTGTTTTTT. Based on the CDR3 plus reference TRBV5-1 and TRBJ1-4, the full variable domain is KAGVTQTPRYLIKTRGQQVTLSCSPISGHRSVSWYQQTPGQGLQFLFEYFSETQRNKGNFPGRFSGRQFSNSRSEMNVSTLELGDSALYLCASSLDGGPTNEKLFFGSGTQLSVL.

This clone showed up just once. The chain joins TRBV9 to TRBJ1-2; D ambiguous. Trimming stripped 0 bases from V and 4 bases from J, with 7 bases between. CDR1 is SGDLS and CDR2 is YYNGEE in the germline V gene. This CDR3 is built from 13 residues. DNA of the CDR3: TGTGCCAGCAGCGTAGGGCAACTCTATGGCTACACCTTC. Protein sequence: CASSVGQLYGYTF. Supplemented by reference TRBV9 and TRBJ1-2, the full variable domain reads DSGVTQTPKHLITATGQRVTLRCSPRSGDLSVYWYQQSLDQGLQFLIQYYNGEERAKGNILERFSAQQFPDLHSELNLSSLELGDSALYFCASSVGQLYGYTFGSGTRLTVV.

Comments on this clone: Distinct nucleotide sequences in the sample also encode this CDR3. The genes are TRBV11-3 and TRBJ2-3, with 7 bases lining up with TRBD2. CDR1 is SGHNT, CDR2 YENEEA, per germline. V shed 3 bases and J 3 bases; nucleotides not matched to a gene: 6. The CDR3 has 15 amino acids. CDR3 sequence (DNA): TGTGCCAGCAGCTTGGGCAGCGGGGAAACAGATACGCAGTATTTT. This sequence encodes CASSLGSGETDTQYF.

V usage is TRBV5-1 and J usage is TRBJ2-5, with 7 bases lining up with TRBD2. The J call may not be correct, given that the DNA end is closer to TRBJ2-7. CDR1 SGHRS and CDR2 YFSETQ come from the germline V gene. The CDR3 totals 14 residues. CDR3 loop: CASSLRSGPYEQYF. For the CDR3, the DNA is TGCGCCAGCAGCTTACGTAGCGGGCCCTACGAGCAGTACTTC.

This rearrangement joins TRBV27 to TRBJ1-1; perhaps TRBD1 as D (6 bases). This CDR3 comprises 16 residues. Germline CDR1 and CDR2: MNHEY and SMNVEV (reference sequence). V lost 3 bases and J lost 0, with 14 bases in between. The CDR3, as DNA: TGTGCCAGCAGTTTCGGTATAGGGACAATGAACACTGAAGCTTTCTTT. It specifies CASSFGIGTMNTEAFF.

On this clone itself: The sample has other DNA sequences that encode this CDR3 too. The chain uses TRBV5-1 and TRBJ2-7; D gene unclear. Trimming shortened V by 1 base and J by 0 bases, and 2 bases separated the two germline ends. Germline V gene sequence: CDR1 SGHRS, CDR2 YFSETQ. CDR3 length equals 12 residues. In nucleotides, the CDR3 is TGCGCCAGCAGCTTGAGCTCCTACGAGCAGTACTTC. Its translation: CASSLSSYEQYF.

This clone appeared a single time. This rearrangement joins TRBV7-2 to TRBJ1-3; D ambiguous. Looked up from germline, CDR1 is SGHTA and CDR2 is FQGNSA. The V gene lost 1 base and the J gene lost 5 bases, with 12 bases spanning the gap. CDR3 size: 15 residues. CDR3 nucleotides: TGTGCCAGCAGCTTAGGGAGGGCTTCGCGAAACACCATATATTTT. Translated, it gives CASSLGRASRNTIYF.

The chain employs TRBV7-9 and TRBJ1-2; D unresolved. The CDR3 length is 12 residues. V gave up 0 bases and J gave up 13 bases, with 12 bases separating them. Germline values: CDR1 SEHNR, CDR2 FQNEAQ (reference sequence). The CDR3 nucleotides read TGTGCCAGCAGCTTAGCGAGGGCTGCTGGCACCTTC. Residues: CASSLARAAGTF.

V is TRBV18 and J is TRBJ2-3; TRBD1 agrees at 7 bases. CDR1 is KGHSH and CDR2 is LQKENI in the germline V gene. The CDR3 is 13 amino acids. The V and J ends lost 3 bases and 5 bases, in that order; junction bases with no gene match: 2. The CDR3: CASSPTGIDTQYF. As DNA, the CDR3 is TGTGCCAGCTCACCGACAGGGATAGATACGCAGTATTTT.

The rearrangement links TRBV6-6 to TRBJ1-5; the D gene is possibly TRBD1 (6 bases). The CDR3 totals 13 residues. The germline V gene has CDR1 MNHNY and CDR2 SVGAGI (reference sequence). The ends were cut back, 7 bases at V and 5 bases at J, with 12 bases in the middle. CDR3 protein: CASKWGQDQPQHF. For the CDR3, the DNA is TGTGCCAGCAAATGGGGGCAGGATCAGCCCCAGCATTTT.

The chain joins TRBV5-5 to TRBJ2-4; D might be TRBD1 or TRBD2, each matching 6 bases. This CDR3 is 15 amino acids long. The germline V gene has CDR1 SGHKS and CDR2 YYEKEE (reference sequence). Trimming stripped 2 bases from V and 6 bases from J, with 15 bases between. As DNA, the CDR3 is TGTGCCAGCAGCTTTAGTGGAGGGGGAGGAAACATTCAGTACTTC. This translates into CASSFSGGGGNIQYF.

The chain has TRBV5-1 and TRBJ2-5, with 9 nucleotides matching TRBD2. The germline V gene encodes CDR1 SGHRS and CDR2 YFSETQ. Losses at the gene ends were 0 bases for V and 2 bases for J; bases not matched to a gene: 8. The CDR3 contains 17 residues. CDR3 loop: CASSLEAGGGTQETQYF. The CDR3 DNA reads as TGCGCCAGCAGCTTGGAAGCGGGAGGTGGGACTCAAGAGACCCAGTACTTC.

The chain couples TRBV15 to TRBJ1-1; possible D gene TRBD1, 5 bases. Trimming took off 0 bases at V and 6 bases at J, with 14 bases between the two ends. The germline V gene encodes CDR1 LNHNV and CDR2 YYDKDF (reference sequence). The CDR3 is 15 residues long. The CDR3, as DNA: TGTGCCACCAGCAGAGATCAGGGAATCCCCTCTGAAGCTTTCTTT. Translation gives CATSRDQGIPSEAFF.

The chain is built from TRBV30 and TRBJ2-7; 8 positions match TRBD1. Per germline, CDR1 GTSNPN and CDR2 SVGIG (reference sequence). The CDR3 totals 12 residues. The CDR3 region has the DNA TGTGCTTGGGGACAGGAGTCGTACGAGCAGTACTTC. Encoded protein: CAWGQESYEQYF. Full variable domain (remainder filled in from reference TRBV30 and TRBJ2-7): SQTIHQWPATLVQPVGSPLSLECTVEGTSNPNLYWYRQAAGRGLQLLFYSVGIGQISSEVPQNLSASRPQDRQFILSSKKLLLSDSGFYLCAWGQESYEQYFGPGTRLTVT.